The 27 T cell receptor beta chains in this list originate from one sample, sequenced in a study of cytomegalovirus exposure and HLA in healthy donors. The PCR made use of 60 Vbeta and 13 Jbeta primers. Profiled with immunoSEQ multiplex PCR; TCRdb holds only in-frame clones, not every one. Of some 120,000 clones listed, 79% are singletons. Source material: PBMCs. Receptor source: a man aged 18 to 29 in good health and CMV-seronegative.

The sample holds one count of this clone. The chain joins TRBV7-9 to TRBJ2-1; D is ambiguous. Trimming pared 5 bases from V and 0 bases from J, leaving 11 bases between. Germline-derived CDR1 and CDR2 are SEHNR and FQNEAQ (reference sequence). The CDR3 has 15 amino acids. This chain's CDR3 is CASSQQSFSYNEQFF. The CDR3 DNA sequence: TGTGCCAGCAGCCAACAGAGTTTCTCCTACAATGAGCAGTTCTTC.

The chain recombines TRBV10-3 with TRBJ1-6; no clear D gene. The CDR3 has 12 amino acids. V was cut by 4 bases and J by 8 bases, with 6 bases left in between. Looked up from germline, CDR1 is ENHRY and CDR2 is SYGVKD. The CDR3 coding sequence is TGTGCCATCAGTGCAGGTGATTCACCCCTCCACTTT. Translated, it gives CAISAGDSPLHF.

This sequence joins TRBV7-9 and TRBJ2-7; TRBD2 aligns across 11 bases. Germline trimming cut 11 bases from V and 5 bases from J; bases unmatched to any gene: 8. CDR3 length equals 13 residues. Looked up from germline, CDR1 is SEHNR and CDR2 is FQNEAQ (reference sequence). CDR3 amino acids: CASGVAGGNEQYV. The CDR3 nucleotides are TGTGCCTCTGGAGTAGCGGGAGGGAACGAGCAGTACGTC.

The J gene is TRBJ2-7, the V gene TRBV6-5, with 7 bases matching TRBD2. The ends lost 6 bases at V and 2 bases at J; junction bases unmatched: 7. CDR3 length equals 14 residues. CDR1 is MNHEY and CDR2 is SVGAGI in the germline V gene. CDR3 region: CASSYLADTYEQYF. CDR3 DNA: TGTGCCAGCAGCTATCTAGCGGATACCTACGAGCAGTACTTC.

The chain is built from TRBV7-5 and TRBJ1-2. TRBV7-5 constitutes a pseudogene. This CDR3 is built from 14 residues. CDR3 protein: CASSFPGGGNGYTF. As DNA, the CDR3 is TGTGCCAGCAGCTTTCCGGGGGGTGGGAATGGCTACACCTTC.

The CDR3 region has the DNA TGTGCCAGAAGCTTGCATTCGGGAGGCTACAATGAGCAGTTCTTC. It translates to CARSLHSGGYNEQFF. The J gene is TRBJ2-1, the V gene TRBV5-3, with 7 bases that match TRBD2. TRBV5-3 counts as an open reading frame of uncertain function. With 1 base clipped from V and 3 bases from J, the junction kept 4 bases outside the gene matches. The CDR3 covers 15 residues.

The chain combines TRBV6-6 with TRBJ2-5, with a weak D call TRBD2 (5 bases). Germline V gene sequence: CDR1 MNHNY, CDR2 SVGAGI (reference sequence). This CDR3 region has 13 residues. Trimming removed 5 bases at V and 5 bases at J, with 12 bases between. The CDR3 spells CASSPGVVETQYF. CDR3 nucleotide sequence: TGTGCCAGCAGTCCCGGGGTAGTGGAGACCCAGTACTTC.

The chain couples TRBV7-3 to TRBJ2-1, with TRBD2 matching over 7 bases. Germline CDR1 is SGHTA and CDR2 is FQGTGA. Trimming cost V 1 base and J 2 bases; bases outside gene matches: 8. This CDR3 has 17 residues. The CDR3 loop is CASSLIGPSGTYNEQFF. Written as DNA, the CDR3 is TGTGCCAGCAGCTTAATTGGGCCTAGCGGCACCTACAATGAGCAGTTCTTC.

The J gene is TRBJ1-2, the V gene TRBV25-1, with D uncertain. The V gene lost 3 bases and the J gene lost 4 bases, with 18 bases spanning the gap. Germline V gives CDR1 MGHDK, CDR2 SYGVNS. The CDR3 consists of 16 residues. The DNA for the CDR3 is TGTGCCAGCAGTGATAGATGGGGAGTCTGGCCCTATGGCTACACCTTC. The encoded protein is CASSDRWGVWPYGYTF.

The chain joins TRBV2 to TRBJ2-2; D is possibly TRBD2 (6 bases). V lost 2 bases and J 1 base, leaving 11 bases between the germline ends. The CDR3 loop spans 16 amino acids. Germline V lookup: CDR1 SNHLY, CDR2 FYNNEI. CDR3 loop: CASSEQASENTGELFF. CDR3 sequence (DNA): TGTGCCAGCAGTGAACAGGCTAGCGAGAACACCGGGGAGCTGTTTTTT.

The genes are TRBV4-3 and TRBJ2-6; the match to TRBD1 covers 9 bases. The ends lost 0 bases at V and 2 bases at J; junction bases unmatched: 5. The V gene's germline CDR1 is LGHNA and CDR2 YSLEER. The CDR3 is 18 amino acids. Written as DNA, the CDR3 is TGCGCCAGCAGCCAAGAAAGACAGGGGGGTACTGGGGCCAACGTCCTGACTTTC. It codes for CASSQERQGGTGANVLTF.

This chain connects TRBV7-9 to TRBJ2-3, with no clear D. This CDR3 is built from 14 residues. Germline V gene lookup returns CDR1 SEHNR and CDR2 FQNEAQ (reference sequence). The V and J ends lost 4 bases and 5 bases respectively, with 13 bases between them. In DNA form, the CDR3 reads TGTGCCAGCAGCTCGTTAGCCCTCCTAGATACGCAGTATTTT. It is translated as CASSSLALLDTQYF.

V and J are TRBV29-1 and TRBJ2-2, with TRBD1 identical over 9 bases. Germline values: CDR1 SQVTM, CDR2 ANQGSEA. There are 12 residues in the CDR3. Unmatched junction bases numbered 3, after V lost 7 bases and J lost 6 bases. The CDR3 DNA sequence: TGCAGCGGCCACAGGGGGCCCGGGGAGCTGTTTTTT. It encodes CSGHRGPGELFF.

Comments on this clone: Other nucleotide sequences from this sample produce the same CDR3. CDR3 sequence (DNA): TGTGCCAGTAGTATACTAGCGGAAGAGACCCAGTACTTC. Protein: CASSILAEETQYF. The V and J genes are TRBV19 and TRBJ2-5; 7 positions agree with TRBD2. The CDR3 runs 13 residues. Germline CDR1 reads LNHDA; CDR2 reads SQIVND (reference sequence). The J segment lost 3 bases and the V segment lost 2 bases, leaving 0 bases of the junction unmatched. Using reference TRBV19 and TRBJ2-5 for the parts outside the CDR3, the full variable domain is DGGITQSPKYLFRKEGQNVTLSCEQNLNHDAMYWYRQDPGQGLRLIYYSQIVNDFQKGDIAEGYSVSREKKESFPLTVTSAQKNPTAFYLCASSILAEETQYFGPGTRLLVL.

This clone has just one count. This chain connects TRBV7-8 to TRBJ2-1; 12 bases agree with TRBD2. The CDR3 consists of 15 residues. The J segment lost 1 base and the V segment lost 8 bases, leaving 3 bases of the junction unmatched. The germline CDR1 and CDR2 sequences are SGHVS and FQNEAQ. The CDR3 sequence is CASSGTSGSYNEQFF. DNA of the CDR3: TGTGCCAGCTCCGGGACTAGCGGGTCCTACAATGAGCAGTTCTTC.

The DNA for the CDR3 is TGTGCCAGCAGCCCGAGGGGGCTAGCGGGAGGGATAGGGGAGACCCAGTACTTC. Protein sequence: CASSPRGLAGGIGETQYF. J is TRBJ2-5 and V is TRBV9; 12 bases align to TRBD2. V lost 4 bases to trimming and J lost 5 bases; unmatched junction nucleotides: 15. From germline, CDR1 is SGDLS and CDR2 YYNGEE. The CDR3 contains 18 residues.

The CDR3 reads CASSLQGMVNSPLHF. The CDR3 nucleotides read TGTGCCAGCAGTTTACAGGGGATGGTAAATTCACCCCTCCACTTT. The rearrangement links TRBV28 to TRBJ1-6, with D possibly being TRBD1 (6 bases). Germline assignment: CDR1 MDHEN and CDR2 SYDVKM. This CDR3 has 15 residues. Trimming removed 2 bases at V and 7 bases at J, with 12 bases between.

This chain uses TRBV29-1 with TRBJ1-3; D possibly corresponds to TRBD1 (5 bases). In germline, CDR1 is SQVTM, CDR2 ANQGSEA. This CDR3 has 13 residues. V lost 6 bases to trimming and J lost 3 bases, with 12 bases between them. CDR3 DNA: TGCAGCGTGGGGAGGGACGGTGGAAACACCATATATTTT. Protein sequence: CSVGRDGGNTIYF.

This chain joins TRBV5-6 and TRBJ1-1, with D perhaps TRBD1 (5 bases). The CDR3 has 15 amino acids. Per the germline V gene, CDR1 is SGHDT and CDR2 is YYEEEE. V lost 1 base, J lost 3 bases, and 13 bases lay in between. CDR3 in amino acids: CASSLIGGTDTEAFF. The CDR3 DNA is TGTGCCAGCAGCTTGATCGGGGGAACCGACACTGAAGCTTTCTTT.

J is TRBJ1-4 and V is TRBV7-6; D might be TRBD1 (5 bases). V gave up 6 bases and J gave up 2 bases, with 22 bases separating them. The CDR3 sequence is 18 residues long. CDR1 SGHVS and CDR2 FNYEAQ come from the germline V gene. CDR3 DNA: TGTGCCAGCAGTAAGGGCAGGGTCTATCCCCACACTAATGAAAAACTGTTTTTT. Its protein is CASSKGRVYPHTNEKLFF.

The chain links TRBV19 to TRBJ1-4; TRBD1 matches 11 bases. Germline CDR1 is LNHDA and CDR2 is SQIVND (reference sequence). Unmatched junction bases numbered 9, after V lost 3 bases and J lost 3 bases. The CDR3 is 18 residues long. The DNA for the CDR3 is TGTGCCAGTAGTATTCGGACAGGGGGCATTGGATCTAATGAAAAACTGTTTTTT. Amino acid sequence: CASSIRTGGIGSNEKLFF.

The gene calls are TRBV7-9 and TRBJ2-7, with a possible D match to TRBD1 (6 bases). The CDR3 totals 13 residues. The V gene's germline CDR1 is SEHNR and CDR2 FQNEAQ (reference sequence). The V and J ends lost 4 bases and 5 bases respectively, with 12 bases between them. The CDR3 reads CASSWGGGHEQYV. The CDR3 DNA is TGTGCCAGCAGCTGGGGTGGGGGCCACGAGCAGTACGTC.

The chain joins TRBV27 to TRBJ2-1, with D possibly TRBD2 on 6 matching bases. CDR1 MNHEY and CDR2 SMNVEV come from the germline V gene (reference sequence). CDR3 length equals 15 residues. V was clipped by 5 bases and J by 2 bases, with 13 bases between them. The CDR3 DNA follows: TGTGCCAGCAGTCCCAGACTAGTCACCTACAATGAGCAGTTCTTC. This translates into CASSPRLVTYNEQFF.

The rearrangement links TRBV30 to TRBJ2-2; 10 bases match TRBD2. CDR3 size: 16 residues. Per germline, CDR1 GTSNPN and CDR2 SVGIG (reference sequence). J lost 2 bases, V lost 1 base, and 4 bases had no gene match. The CDR3 DNA sequence: TGTGCCTGGAGTGAGAGCGGGAGGGCCAACACCGGGGAGCTGTTTTTT. Translation gives CAWSESGRANTGELFF.

V and J are TRBV10-3 and TRBJ2-2; D is undetermined. Per the germline V gene, CDR1 is ENHRY and CDR2 is SYGVKD. V shed 0 bases and J shed 5 bases, with 4 bases lying between them. CDR3 size: 13 residues. This CDR3 is CAISESATGELFF. In DNA, the CDR3 is TGTGCCATCAGTGAGTCGGCAACCGGGGAGCTGTTTTTT.

The chain combines TRBV6-5 with TRBJ1-1; no firm D call. V was pared by 2 bases and J by 0 bases, with 10 bases between. The length of the CDR3 is 15 residues. Per germline, CDR1 MNHEY and CDR2 SVGAGI. This chain's CDR3 is CASSYGWAMNTEAFF. As DNA, the CDR3 is TGTGCCAGCAGTTACGGGTGGGCTATGAACACTGAAGCTTTCTTT.

This clone occurred a few times. The chain combines TRBV30 with TRBJ1-1, with unresolved D. The germline V and J ends were trimmed by 1 base and 5 bases, with 11 bases remaining between them. CDR1 GTSNPN and CDR2 SVGIG come from the germline V gene (reference sequence). CDR3 size: 13 residues. The CDR3 coding sequence is TGTGCCTGGAGTGCCGAGACGGGGACTGAAGCTTTCTTT. Translating gives CAWSAETGTEAFF.